These 29 T cell receptor beta chains were all obtained from the same sample, sequenced in a study of CD8+ T cells in alopecia areata. Once RNA had been extracted, it was reverse transcribed into cDNA to act as the sequencing template. The table came from immunoSEQ multiplex PCR; TCRdb's copy has only in-frame clones and leaves some out. The table lists about 140,000 clones, 40% to 65% of them singletons. The starting material was CD4+ T cells sorted from blood, obtained at week 0. Every receptor here comes from a human donor with alopecia areata.

The chain carries TRBV30 and TRBJ1-1, with a tentative D call TRBD1 (5 bases). Deletions cut 4 bases from V and 7 bases from J, with 19 bases between. The germline CDR1 and CDR2 sequences are GTSNPN and SVGIG (reference sequence). The CDR3 is 14 amino acids. The CDR3 region is CAWTIDRGVDEAFF. The CDR3, as DNA: TGTGCCTGGACCATAGACCGGGGGGTCGATGAAGCTTTCTTT.

The chain couples TRBV25-1 to TRBJ2-3; D may be TRBD1 (5 bases). Germline lookup yields CDR1 MGHDK and CDR2 SYGVNS. Trimming shortened V by 7 bases and J by 1 base, and 9 bases separated the two germline ends. CDR3 size: 13 residues. In nucleotides, the CDR3 is TGTGCCAGCACCAAAGGGGGCACAGATACGCAGTATTTT. Its protein is CASTKGGTDTQYF.

This chain connects TRBV30 to TRBJ2-2, with 10 bases aligning to TRBD2. Unmatched junction bases numbered 4, after V lost 0 bases and J lost 6 bases. CDR1 GTSNPN and CDR2 SVGIG come from the germline V gene (reference sequence). The CDR3 has 15 residues. CDR3 DNA sequence: TGTGCCTGGAGTGTAGGAGCGGGAGGGTCCGGGGAGCTGTTTTTT. It yields the protein CAWSVGAGGSGELFF.

V is TRBV7-2 and J is TRBJ2-7, with 8 nucleotides matching TRBD2. Unmatched junction bases numbered 14, after V lost 5 bases and J lost 5 bases. The CDR3 has 16 amino acids. CDR1 and CDR2 (germline): SGHTA, FQGNSA. The CDR3 region is CASSPGLSGRGDEQYF. DNA of the CDR3: TGTGCCAGCAGCCCCGGTCTGAGCGGGAGAGGCGACGAGCAGTACTTC.

V usage is TRBV9 and J usage is TRBJ1-2; 7 bases are shared with TRBD1. Unmatched junction bases numbered 6, after V lost 4 bases and J lost 0 bases. Per the germline V gene, CDR1 is SGDLS and CDR2 is YYNGEE. There are 15 residues in the CDR3. CDR3 sequence: CASSPPGQPNYGYTF. The CDR3 DNA reads as TGTGCCAGCAGCCCGCCGGGACAGCCTAACTATGGCTACACCTTC.

The chain is built from TRBV30 and TRBJ1-1; 8 bases line up with TRBD1. After removal of 2 bases from V and 10 bases from J, the junction contained 3 bases not matched to a gene. This CDR3 is 11 amino acids long. Germline V gene lookup returns CDR1 GTSNPN and CDR2 SVGIG (reference sequence). The CDR3 region is CAWSRGTGAFF. CDR3 coding DNA: TGTGCCTGGAGTAGAGGGACAGGAGCTTTCTTT.

The chain is built from TRBV29-1 and TRBJ1-4; D gene uncertain. Between the trimmed V and J ends, which lost 3 bases and 0 bases, there was a span of 8 bases. The CDR3 has 14 residues. Per germline, CDR1 SQVTM and CDR2 ANQGSEA. The CDR3 loop is CSVDALATNEKLFF. The CDR3, as DNA: TGCAGCGTTGACGCCTTAGCAACTAATGAAAAACTGTTTTTT.

The chain joins TRBV14 to TRBJ2-7, with D possibly TRBD2 on 5 matching bases. V shed 0 bases and J shed 2 bases, with 11 bases lying between them. Germline V CDR1 and CDR2: SGHDN, FVKESK. This CDR3 spans 15 amino acids. The CDR3 loop is CASSQDRGRAYEQYF. The CDR3 nucleotides read TGTGCCAGCAGCCAAGATCGGGGAAGGGCCTACGAGCAGTACTTC.

This clone was observed a few times. The chain couples TRBV5-1 to TRBJ2-1; 15 nucleotides agree with TRBD2. The CDR3 sequence is 21 residues long. The germline CDR1 and CDR2 sequences are SGHRS and YFSETQ. The J segment lost 0 bases and the V segment lost 0 bases, leaving 10 bases of the junction unmatched. The CDR3: CASSLARGTSGRPSSYNEQFF. CDR3 bases: TGCGCCAGCAGCTTGGCCCGGGGGACTAGCGGGAGGCCAAGCTCCTACAATGAGCAGTTCTTC.

This clone has just a few counts. This chain uses TRBV28 with TRBJ1-1; no clear D gene. CDR3 length: 14 amino acids. The germline gives CDR1 MDHEN, CDR2 SYDVKM. The germline V and J ends were trimmed by 6 bases and 1 base, with 12 bases remaining between them. The CDR3 is CASSRSSKNTEAFF. CDR3 nucleotide sequence: TGTGCCAGCAGCCGATCTAGCAAGAACACTGAAGCTTTCTTT.

Details on this clone: A much larger clone differs from this one at a single base, so this may be a read error. The sample has other DNA sequences that encode this CDR3 too. The V gene is TRBV7-9, the J gene TRBJ1-1, with D perhaps TRBD1 (5 bases). This CDR3 has 14 residues. V lost 3 bases and J 0 bases, leaving 8 bases between the germline ends. Per the germline V gene, CDR1 is SEHNR and CDR2 is FQNEAQ (reference sequence). The CDR3 DNA reads as TGTGCCAGCAGCTTGGGGGGAGTGAACACTGAAGCTTTCTTT. It is translated as CASSLGGVNTEAFF.

The CDR3 region is CASSQEDSNSGSDEQYF. The CDR3 DNA is TGTGCCAGCAGCCAAGAGGACTCGAATTCGGGGAGTGACGAGCAGTACTTC. The chain carries TRBV4-2 and TRBJ2-7, with D possibly matching TRBD2 (5 bases). The ends were cut back, 0 bases at V and 5 bases at J, with 20 bases in the middle. The CDR3 has 17 amino acids. Germline-derived CDR1 and CDR2 are LGHNA and YNFKEQ.

The V call is TRBV6-5, the J call TRBJ2-5, with D possibly being TRBD1 (5 bases). Germline lookup yields CDR1 MNHEY and CDR2 SVGAGI. The ends were cut back, 10 bases at V and 3 bases at J, with 15 bases in the middle. This CDR3 has 13 residues. CDR3 residues: CATSVLGEETQYF. The CDR3 DNA follows: TGTGCCACCTCGGTTCTAGGGGAAGAGACCCAGTACTTC.

J is TRBJ2-2 and V is TRBV7-9; no reliable D call. With 0 bases removed from V and 1 base from J, the gap between germline ends came to 6 bases. Germline lookup yields CDR1 SEHNR and CDR2 FQNEAQ (reference sequence). The CDR3 has 15 residues. Here the CDR3 reads CASSLAHQNTGELFF. Here the CDR3 DNA reads TGTGCCAGCAGCTTAGCCCACCAGAACACCGGGGAGCTGTTTTTT.

The genes are TRBV6-1 and TRBJ1-5; D is uncertain. Germline V CDR1 and CDR2: MNHNS, SASEGT. The ends were cut back, 3 bases at V and 0 bases at J, with 9 bases in the middle. CDR3 size: 15 residues. The CDR3 DNA reads as TGTGCCAGCAGTGACGGAATTTATAGCAATCAGCCCCAGCATTTT. Its translation: CASSDGIYSNQPQHF.

This clone was detected only a few times. This chain uses TRBV15 with TRBJ2-7; 11 nucleotides agree with TRBD2. Germline values: CDR1 LNHNV, CDR2 YYDKDF (reference sequence). The CDR3 covers 16 residues. V dropped 0 bases and J dropped 4; count of bases not matched to a gene: 5. The CDR3 DNA reads TGTGCCACCAGCAGAGATCTGGCTAGCGGGAGGTACGAGCAGTACTTC. Translating gives CATSRDLASGRYEQYF. Combining the CDR3 with reference TRBV15 and TRBJ2-7 gives the whole variable domain DAMVIQNPRYQVTQFGKPVTLSCSQTLNHNVMYWYQQKSSQAPKLLFHYYDKDFNNEADTPDNFQSRRPNTSFCFLDIRSPGLGDTAMYLCATSRDLASGRYEQYFGPGTRLTVT.

V is TRBV29-1 and J is TRBJ2-1, with 8 nucleotides matching TRBD2. Germline CDR1 SQVTM, CDR2 ANQGSEA. The CDR3 extends over 15 amino acids. V was clipped by 3 bases and J by 7 bases; unmatched bases: 11. The CDR3 region has the DNA TGCAGCGTTGACACGGGGAGCGGGAGCGGGAATGAGCAGTTCTTC. Encoded protein: CSVDTGSGSGNEQFF.

The genes are TRBV29-1 and TRBJ2-4, with 9 bases fitting TRBD1. The CDR3 covers 14 residues. The junction had 11 bases not matched to a gene; V was cut back by 6 bases and J by 8 bases. Germline V gives CDR1 SQVTM, CDR2 ANQGSEA. CDR3 DNA sequence: TGCAGCGTGATTCTGGGACAGGGCAGAGACATTCAGTACTTC. It specifies CSVILGQGRDIQYF.

This clone was seen only a few times. The J gene is TRBJ2-1, the V gene TRBV11-2; TRBD2 aligns across 8 bases. V was pared by 1 base and J by 2 bases, with 1 base of the junction left unmatched. The CDR3 is 15 residues long. Germline V CDR1 and CDR2: SGHAT, FQNNGV. The CDR3 reads CASSLGRGAYNEQFF. The CDR3 DNA follows: TGTGCCAGCAGCTTAGGGCGGGGGGCCTACAATGAGCAGTTCTTC.

The chain employs TRBV6-1 and TRBJ1-1, with TRBD1 identical over 8 bases. This CDR3 comprises 15 residues. The V segment lost 8 bases and the J segment 0 bases; nucleotides outside the gene matches: 8. CDR1 and CDR2 (germline): MNHNS, SASEGT. The CDR3 DNA sequence: TGTGCCAGCGCACAAGGACAGGGAGTGAACACTGAAGCTTTCTTT. Residues: CASAQGQGVNTEAFF.

V usage is TRBV29-1 and J usage is TRBJ2-7; the D gene could be TRBD1 or TRBD2 (7 bases each). Germline values: CDR1 SQVTM, CDR2 ANQGSEA. The V end lost 7 bases, the J end lost 5 bases, and 15 bases lay between the germline ends. There are 12 residues in the CDR3. Here the CDR3 reads CSATPGGDEQYF. CDR3 DNA: TGCAGCGCTACTCCAGGGGGGGACGAGCAGTACTTC.

The chain joins TRBV27 to TRBJ1-2, with D unresolved. Germline CDR1 MNHEY, CDR2 SMNVEV (reference sequence). Trimming took 8 bases from V and 0 from J, leaving 13 bases between them. This CDR3 is built from 14 residues. The DNA of the CDR3 is TGTGCCAGCCGAGATTTACAAGCTAACTATGGCTACACCTTC. Its protein product is CASRDLQANYGYTF.

This clone was recorded a few times. The chain links TRBV7-2 to TRBJ2-7; the D gene is possibly TRBD2 (5 bases). The CDR3 runs 14 residues. Germline loops: CDR1 SGHTA, CDR2 FQGNSA. The V end lost 6 bases, the J end lost 2 bases, and 14 bases lay between the germline ends. Here the CDR3 DNA reads TGTGCCAGCAGGAAAACGGACTTGGCCTACGAGCAGTACTTC. Its protein product is CASRKTDLAYEQYF.

V usage is TRBV30 and J usage is TRBJ2-7; weak D call: TRBD1 (5 bases). The V gene lost 0 bases and the J gene lost 6 bases, with 12 bases spanning the gap. CDR1 GTSNPN and CDR2 SVGIG come from the germline V gene (reference sequence). The CDR3 is 13 residues long. The CDR3 is CAWSVSGLSEQYF. The CDR3 nucleotides are TGTGCCTGGAGTGTCTCAGGGCTGAGCGAGCAGTACTTC. Full variable domain (outside the CDR3, taken from reference TRBV30 and TRBJ2-7): SQTIHQWPATLVQPVGSPLSLECTVEGTSNPNLYWYRQAAGRGLQLLFYSVGIGQISSEVPQNLSASRPQDRQFILSSKKLLLSDSGFYLCAWSVSGLSEQYFGPGTRLTVT.

In its sample, this clone was seen a few times. The V gene is TRBV19, the J gene TRBJ2-2, with 7 bases matching TRBD1. This CDR3 spans 16 amino acids. Germline-derived CDR1 and CDR2 are LNHDA and SQIVND (reference sequence). V gave up 4 bases and J gave up 6 bases; unmatched junction bases: 11. In DNA, the CDR3 is TGTGCCAGTAGTAGGGGACAGACGAGGGTAGCCGGGGAGCTGTTTTTT. Protein: CASSRGQTRVAGELFF.

The rearrangement uses TRBV5-1 and TRBJ2-3, with a tentative D call TRBD2 (5 bases). Between the trimmed V and J ends, which lost 0 bases and 5 bases, there was a span of 10 bases. CDR1 and CDR2 (germline): SGHRS, YFSETQ. The CDR3 is made up of 14 amino acids. The CDR3 protein is CASSLVAGGDTQYF. The CDR3 DNA sequence: TGCGCCAGCAGCTTGGTCGCGGGTGGAGATACGCAGTATTTT.

This rearrangement joins TRBV5-1 to TRBJ1-5, with a weak D call TRBD1 (5 bases). CDR3 length: 14 amino acids. The V gene lost 6 bases and the J gene lost 7 bases, with 17 bases spanning the gap. Germline assignment: CDR1 SGHRS and CDR2 YFSETQ. CDR3 region: CASTGGRVTQPQHF. The CDR3 coding sequence is TGCGCCAGCACCGGCGGCAGGGTCACCCAGCCCCAGCATTTT. The full variable domain, its missing parts supplied by reference TRBV5-1 and TRBJ1-5, is KAGVTQTPRYLIKTRGQQVTLSCSPISGHRSVSWYQQTPGQGLQFLFEYFSETQRNKGNFPGRFSGRQFSNSRSEMNVSTLELGDSALYLCASTGGRVTQPQHFGDGTRLSIL.

V is TRBV6-5 and J is TRBJ2-6; 8 nucleotides align to TRBD1. Germline V CDR1 and CDR2: MNHEY, SVGAGI. This CDR3 is built from 15 residues. V lost 6 bases, J lost 4 bases, and 5 bases stayed unmatched. This CDR3 reads CASSGQGTGANVLTF. The CDR3 bases are TGTGCCAGCAGCGGACAGGGAACCGGGGCCAACGTCCTGACTTTC.

This clone came up a few times. The V gene is TRBV6-1, the J gene TRBJ1-2, with a possible D match to TRBD1 (5 bases). The CDR3 runs to 11 residues. Trimming shortened V by 0 bases and J by 13 bases, and 9 bases separated the two germline ends. Germline CDR1 MNHNS, CDR2 SASEGT. CDR3 DNA: TGTGCCAGCAGTGAAGCAGGGGCTTTCACCTTC. Its protein product is CASSEAGAFTF.